This T cell receptor beta chain was observed in a study of cytomegalovirus exposure and HLA in healthy donors (dated by TCRdb to the late 2010s). In terms of the full investigation: In an earlier analysis of 587 of the donors, less than 350 Gb of sequence data and some 100 million unique TCR beta sequences from 150 million to 200 million T cells were reported. About 280 gigabases of sequencing data and tens of millions of unique TCR sequences made up an early release that covered roughly 670 HLA-typed donors. The genetic ancestry cluster associated with self-reported Caucasian donors included over 80% of the roughly 410 genotyped donors. The aim of the study was to test whether cataloging public T cell receptors could identify signatures of past pathogen exposure. The study used immunosequencing to profile the T cell repertoires of 666 subjects and linked those repertoires to cytomegalovirus serostatus. A separate validation cohort of approximately 130 different subjects was used in addition to the roughly 720-subject first cohort. To predict cytomegalovirus infection status, the study brought together high-throughput TCR immunosequencing, statistical association of individual TCRs with disease status, and machine learning. In a later analysis, previously published TCR beta repertoires from several hundred donors were re-analyzed and high-resolution HLA genotyping was added so that TCR occurrence patterns could be studied. The later analysis used no new phenotypic data to find candidate immune exposures, relying instead on TCR beta sequences and their occurrence across donors. To decide whether each TCR beta V gene segment behaved as functional or pseudogenic, an earlier analysis of nearly 600 of the donors relied on high-throughput TCR beta sequencing. Donor age, sex, ethnicity and CMV serostatus were compiled alongside the repertoire data. In a later genetic analysis, genome-wide SNP genotypes for about three fifths of the 666 donors were used, and that subset was treated as a discovery cohort. Every repertoire in the discovery cohort had been generated on one and the same sequencing platform. HLA typing included class I and class II loci at four-digit resolution. The number of typed donors differed by locus: about 620-640 for A, B, C, DRB1 and DQB1; 522 for DQA1; around 610 for DPA1; and roughly 490 for DPB1. Roughly 5 DR-DQ haplotypes were treated as single units for association and clustering because of strong linkage in the cohort. Across approximately 420 genotyped donors of the cohort, an average of roughly 250,000 unique TCR beta nucleotide sequences per donor were sequenced, and roughly a sixth of those sequences were non-productive.

Notes on this clone: The specificity of this receptor is unknown. The sample holds no much larger clone one base away, and base qualities are not on file.

Library prep was done by the immunoSEQ multiplex PCR assay. The multiplex PCR relied on a mix of 60 forward primers for TCR Vbeta segments and 13 reverse primers for TCR Jbeta segments. Amplification of the CDR3 region of rearranged TCR beta genes was performed with a multiplex PCR assay on genomic DNA. Amplified TCR beta libraries were sequenced as 87-base-pair reads on the Illumina HiSeq System. Turning to the authors' computational methods: In a later analysis, 80 million or so unique TCR beta chains were counted across the 666 repertoires, and about 9.9 million of these chains were shared by at least two donors. Raw reads were error-corrected and collapsed into unique sequences by a nearest-neighbor algorithm in which closely related sequences were merged to remove PCR and sequencing errors. Alignment of CDR3 sequences to IMGT reference sequences was used to assign V, D and J gene segments. For a sequence to be retained, a match of at least six nucleotides was required to both a V gene segment and a J gene segment. Rearrangements were classified as productive when the CDR3 lacked stop codons and remained in frame with V and J, and all other rearrangements were classified as non-productive. CDR3 was defined according to IMGT convention as the region running from the second conserved V-encoded cysteine to the conserved J-encoded phenylalanine. Sequences without an unambiguous match to a single V gene segment were excluded from the earlier analysis of 450 to 650 of the donors. In an earlier analysis of approximately 550 of the donors, V segments were called functional above 56.7% productive rearrangements and were called segregating when the between-donor standard deviation exceeded 5%. A statistical classification framework was developed to diagnose cytomegalovirus status using the catalog of TCR beta chain sequences. V and J gene assignment, in a later analysis, came from comparing TCR nucleotide sequences with IMGT/GENE-DB human TR gene sequences. A later analysis assigned CDR3 sequences and most-parsimonious VDJ recombination scenarios with the TCRdist pipeline. In a later analysis, each TCR beta chain was defined by its CDR3 amino acid sequence together with its V-gene family, and reads without a unique V-gene family were excluded. As a way to deal with suspected cross-contamination and a sequencing artifact, a later analysis dropped nearly 600 nucleotide sequences that were highly shared and had low generation probability. In a later analysis, a clonal expansion index was calculated for each public chain from normalized within-repertoire ranks of inferred template counts. A later analysis computed generation probabilities with a VDJ recombination model fitted to out-of-frame rearrangements, and checked the results against IGoR. In a later analysis, TCR-TCR, TCR-HLA and TCR-CMV co-occurrence was scored with hypergeometric tests, and a repertoire-size bias correction was applied to TCR pairs. False discovery rates were estimated in a later analysis by permuting HLA or CMV assignments 20 times. In a later analysis, co-occurring TCRs were grouped with DBSCAN, and TCRdist sequence similarity was added when clustering was performed within HLA-allele-positive subsets. Repertoires with fewer than 30,000 or more than 120,000 public chains, plus five repertoires with anomalous nucleotide sharing, were excluded from co-occurrence clustering. TCRdb re-hosts the immuneACCESS table, in-frame sequences only. Its copies lack some clones; in the studies checked, an unresolved V gene accounts for under half of them, and the cause for the rest is not known. That table gives V, J and clone size, and the DNA gave D and trimming. The sample table holds approximately 260,000 clones, of which approximately 84% were seen once. In total, the top ten clones hold about 2% of the sample.

Study-wide conclusions, independent of this receptor: A later genetic analysis reported fewer N-insertions in productive TCRs among donors in an Asian-associated ancestry cluster than the roughly 720-donor mean. A later analysis found that HLA-associated TCR beta chains were more clonally expanded and had lower generation probabilities than equally common non-associated chains. The presence/absence analyses assumed that sequencing depth was roughly uniform across donors, and that assumption may not be true. Because counts were too low, roughly 16 rarely observed V segments, including chromosome 9 orphons, were excluded from the earlier analysis of several hundred of the donors. In an earlier analysis of some 640 of the donors, most TCR beta V segments were observed in productive rearrangements about 87% or about 30% of the time, broadly matching IMGT annotations. While some public TCRs were present in many individuals, most TCR sequences turned up only very rarely across donors. HLA typing was unavailable for some donors at each locus, so association tests used only the typed subset. Some IMGT-functional V segments, including TRBV6-2 and TRBV6-3, could not be distinguished by the 87-base-pair reads and were therefore excluded. Immune exposure information for the cohort was limited to CMV serostatus. Cytomegalovirus status was reported to be diagnosed by the classifier with high specificity and sensitivity in both the original and validation cohorts. Correlated functional status among segregating V segments might be attributable to linkage disequilibrium, but an unknown experimental factor could not be ruled out. Strong co-occurrence of HLA alleles, especially DR and DQ, made assigning TCR associations to individual alleles difficult. V-gene and J-gene trimming of TCR beta chains was associated with a missense DCLRE1C variant in a later genetic analysis, and the association was replicated in an independent cohort. It was suggested by the authors that the approach could potentially be generalized to other disease states and immunological phenotypes. In the study, around 150 TCR beta chains were listed as associated with cytomegalovirus. According to a later analysis, most CMV-associated TCR beta chains appeared to be HLA-restricted, and the HLA associations seemed to be driven largely by CMV exposure. Several of the top co-occurrence clusters appeared to be linked to parvovirus B19, influenza, CMV and Epstein-Barr virus, according to a later analysis. Three of the identified cytomegalovirus-associated TCR beta chains were confirmed in vitro to be specific for cytomegalovirus antigens. Only TCR beta chains were sequenced in this cohort, and the absence of alpha or paired-chain data limited detectable features. In a later analysis, TCR association rates were found to vary across HLA loci, with the most associated TCRs seen for DRB1 alleles and the fewest for HLA-C alleles. A further reported finding was that TCR beta sequences accurately predicted the HLA-A and HLA-B alleles for most subjects in the first cohort. A group of highly shared sequence variants was considered likely to be a technical artifact of the sequencing pipeline. A later analysis associated about 17,000 TCR beta sequences with specific HLA alleles at a false discovery rate of 0.05.

The cohort was made up of 500 to 850 healthy bone marrow donors. All cohort members were sampled while nominally healthy, although unrecorded immune exposures were likely present. The donor was CMV seropositive and was included in the group of 289 seropositive cohort members. Each donor provided a peripheral blood sample, and peripheral blood mononuclear cells were used for TCR beta sequencing. Genomic DNA was extracted from the blood cell samples with the Qiagen DNeasy Blood Extraction Kit. CDR1 and CDR2, per the germline V gene, are SGHRS and YFSETQ. From cysteine to phenylalanine, the CDR3 is 13 amino acids long. This entry keeps only the CDR3 DNA: 39 bases, framed from base 1. For this chain, trimming is 1 base at the V end and 6 bases at the J end, and the number of junction bases without a gene match is 2.

The TCR was taken from a middle-aged woman in good health and CMV-seropositive. The sequence links TRBV5-1 to TRBJ1-2, with 8 junctional bases fitting TRBD1. The sequenced sample consisted of PBMCs. The CDR3 reads as follows: CASSLSDRDGYTF. The sequenced DNA: TGCGCCAGCAGCTTGTCGGACAGGGATGGCTACACCTTC.